This T cell receptor beta chain was sequenced during a study of T cells in Graves' hyperthyroidism and ophthalmopathy. Study-wide results and limits: Through a model of 13 V-J features, ophthalmopathy was separated from stable hyperthyroidism.

Amplified TCR beta CDR3 regions came from RNA transcripts. The HTBI primer set drove a first-round RT-PCR of the TCR CDR3. TCRdb analysed the multiplex PCR reads with MiXCR anew, one entry per CDR3 protein. The data show about 840,000 distinct CDR3 sequences, with 35% to 40% seen just once and 7.5% to 9.5% held by the top ten. This clonotype has a single count. Its antigen is not known. It was considered stable Graves' hyperthyroidism when ophthalmopathy did not progress within 18 months. Uncontrolled infections, other autoimmune diseases, pregnancy or lactation led to exclusion of patients. 10 ml of fresh peripheral blood supplied the PBMCs. V lost 5 bases to trimming and J lost 9 bases, with 17 bases between them. Germline loops: CDR1 SEHNR, CDR2 FQNEAQ (reference sequence). This CDR3 spans 15 amino acids.

The material sequenced was blood. The sequence was collected from a man aged 18 to 30 with Graves' hyperthyroidism. The rearrangement uses TRBV7-9 and TRBJ1-6, with unresolved D. The CDR3 spells CASSPRVIMSSPLHF. As DNA, the CDR3 is TGTGCCAGCAGCCCAAGGGTTATAATGAGTTCACCCCTCCACTTT.